This T cell receptor beta chain was identified during a study of shared clonotypes between healthy human individuals. The wider study: The study drew on a couple of women and a few men aged 18 to 49 as donors. Used for every donor were three CD4 naive, three CD4 memory, two CD8 naive and one CD8 memory plate.

This clone has more than one count but fewer than ten. Genomic DNA of each subset was evenly split across several immunoSEQ plates. The protocol was immunoSEQ multiplex PCR, while the TCRdb copy is restricted to in-frame clones and leaves out a portion. Of about 710,000 clones listed, more than 70% are singletons. Trimming stripped 6 bases from V and 3 bases from J, with 14 bases between. The V gene's germline CDR1 is SQVTM and CDR2 ANQGSEA. The CDR3 runs to 14 residues. The sequence was collected from a woman between 25 and 40 years old in good health. This chain joins TRBV29-1 and TRBJ2-2; D is ambiguous. The sequencing sample was made of memory CD4+ T cells sorted from blood. Subset indicated: CD45RA-negative fraction. Here the CDR3 reads CSVQPGAHTGELFF. For the CDR3, the DNA is TGCAGCGTCCAACCCGGAGCGCACACCGGGGAGCTGTTTTTT.